A single sample gave rise to the 15 T cell receptor beta chains below, sequenced in a study of STAT3 mutations in large granular lymphocyte leukemia. Their cognate antigens are unknown. General study findings and limits: Every T-cell large granular lymphocyte leukemia patient had at least one immunodominant TCR beta clonotype.

TCRdb keeps only in-frame clones here, not all; method: immunoSEQ multiplex PCR. The sample holds roughly 17,000 clones, approximately 90% seen once. The source material was peripheral blood mononuclear cells. The receptors stem from a man aged 55 to 70 with T-cell large granular lymphocyte leukemia. Some clones in this sample may be carry-over from other donors' samples.

This clone has just one count. J is TRBJ1-2 and V is TRBV5-6; 8 nucleotides align to TRBD1. V shed 4 bases and J 7 bases; nucleotides not matched to a gene: 9. This CDR3 comprises 14 residues. The germline gives CDR1 SGHDT, CDR2 YYEEEE. The chain's CDR3 is CASSPDRATIGYTF. CDR3 coding DNA: TGTGCCAGCAGCCCGGACAGGGCCACTATTGGCTACACCTTC.

This clone occurred a few times. The gene calls are TRBV4-3 and TRBJ2-7, with TRBD2 matching 9 bases. The J segment lost 2 bases and the V segment lost 0 bases, leaving 8 bases of the junction unmatched. Germline V lookup: CDR1 LGHNA, CDR2 YSLEER. The CDR3 contains 17 residues. DNA for the CDR3: TGCGCCAGCAGCCAAGATGTAGGAGCGGGAGGTACCTACGAGCAGTACTTC. Amino acid sequence: CASSQDVGAGGTYEQYF.

V and J are TRBV19 and TRBJ2-7, with 8 bases identical to TRBD2. Looked up from germline, CDR1 is LNHDA and CDR2 is SQIVND (reference sequence). The junction had 14 bases not matched to a gene; V was cut back by 4 bases and J by 9 bases. This CDR3 has 15 amino acids. CDR3 amino acids: CASSTSGPTKMGQYF. CDR3 nucleotide sequence: TGTGCCAGTAGTACTAGCGGGCCGACTAAGATGGGGCAGTACTTC.

V usage is TRBV14 and J usage is TRBJ1-4, with D uncertain. This CDR3 comprises 15 residues. Per the germline V gene, CDR1 is SGHDN and CDR2 is FVKESK. V was pared by 1 base and J by 3 bases, with 9 bases between. This CDR3 reads CASSQGRYPNEKLFF. The CDR3 nucleotides read TGTGCCAGCAGCCAAGGGCGTTACCCTAATGAAAAACTGTTTTTT.

The V gene is TRBV5-1, the J gene TRBJ2-1; TRBD1 agrees at 11 bases. The CDR3 totals 17 residues. Germline-derived CDR1 and CDR2 are SGHRS and YFSETQ. V dropped 4 bases and J dropped 6; count of bases not matched to a gene: 12. The CDR3 protein is CASSVGQGVLLRNEQFF. CDR3 nucleotides: TGCGCCAGCAGCGTGGGACAGGGGGTGTTGTTGCGCAATGAGCAGTTCTTC. Full variable domain (missing parts from reference TRBV5-1 and TRBJ2-1): KAGVTQTPRYLIKTRGQQVTLSCSPISGHRSVSWYQQTPGQGLQFLFEYFSETQRNKGNFPGRFSGRQFSNSRSEMNVSTLELGDSALYLCASSVGQGVLLRNEQFFGPGTRLTVL.

This clone was recorded only once. The chain couples TRBV19 to TRBJ2-7; the match to TRBD2 covers 12 bases. This CDR3 contains 17 residues. The V gene's germline CDR1 is LNHDA and CDR2 SQIVND (reference sequence). With 4 bases clipped from V and 1 base from J, the junction kept 8 bases outside the gene matches. CDR3 loop: CASSTSGTSGRSYEQYF. The CDR3 nucleotides read TGTGCCAGTAGTACCTCCGGGACTAGCGGGCGTTCCTACGAGCAGTACTTC.

V and J are TRBV18 and TRBJ2-7, with 7 bases aligning to TRBD1. CDR1 and CDR2 from the germline V gene are KGHSH and LQKENI. The CDR3 extends over 15 amino acids. Trimming took 0 bases from V and 3 from J; bases not matched to a gene: 5. The CDR3 DNA follows: TGTGCCAGCTCACCACCGGGAGACAGGGACTACGAGCAGTACTTC. It codes for CASSPPGDRDYEQYF.

The V and J genes are TRBV18 and TRBJ2-7, with unresolved D. V dropped 0 bases and J dropped 3 bases, with 9 bases sitting between them. This CDR3 is built from 14 residues. Germline assignment: CDR1 KGHSH and CDR2 LQKENI. The CDR3 region has the DNA TGTGCCAGCTCACCACCCGGCTGGGACTACGAGCAGTACTTC. Translating it yields CASSPPGWDYEQYF.

The chain links TRBV29-1 to TRBJ2-5, with D uncertain. The V gene lost 7 bases and the J gene lost 5 bases, with 14 bases spanning the gap. CDR1 SQVTM and CDR2 ANQGSEA come from the germline V gene. This CDR3 contains 12 residues. CDR3 nucleotide sequence: TGCAGCGGCGGCCATACTGGGGAGACCCAGTACTTC. Its protein is CSGGHTGETQYF.

V and J are TRBV11-1 and TRBJ2-7; possible D gene TRBD1, 5 bases. There are 12 residues in the CDR3. Germline V gene data show CDR1 as SGHAT and CDR2 as FQDESV (reference sequence). Trimming shortened V by 8 bases and J by 3 bases, and 11 bases separated the two germline ends. The CDR3 region is CASGHALYEQYF. The CDR3 DNA follows: TGTGCCAGCGGACACGCGCTCTACGAGCAGTACTTC.

This rearrangement joins TRBV11-3 to TRBJ2-7; D might be TRBD1 (6 bases). The CDR3 has 15 residues. Trimming removed 2 bases from V and 2 bases from J, with 13 bases in between. Germline V CDR1 and CDR2: SGHNT, YENEEA. DNA of the CDR3: TGTGCCAGCAGCTTAAACAGGGTTCCAGCCTACGAGCAGTACTTC. This translates into CASSLNRVPAYEQYF.

This chain's CDR3 is CASSGTFNQPQHF. The CDR3 region has the DNA TGTGCCAGCAGTGGGACTTTCAATCAGCCCCAGCATTTT. This chain joins TRBV6-1 and TRBJ1-5; D ambiguous. Germline V gene lookup returns CDR1 MNHNS and CDR2 SASEGT. Trimming removed 4 bases at V and 3 bases at J, with 7 bases between. The CDR3 is made up of 13 amino acids.

The chain couples TRBV6-5 to TRBJ2-3; D unclear. Germline assignment: CDR1 MNHEY and CDR2 SVGAGI. The CDR3 covers 15 residues. The germline V and J ends were trimmed by 10 bases and 2 bases, with 19 bases remaining between them. The CDR3 here is CATSHSPGNTDTQYF. The CDR3 nucleotides read TGTGCCACCTCACACTCCCCAGGAAACACAGATACGCAGTATTTT.

The rearrangement uses TRBV19 and TRBJ2-5; TRBD1 agrees at 7 bases. Germline V gene sequence: CDR1 LNHDA, CDR2 SQIVND (reference sequence). V gave up 5 bases and J gave up 4 bases; unmatched junction bases: 4. CDR3 length equals 13 residues. The CDR3 bases are TGTGCCAGTAGTTTACAGGGGCTAGAGACCCAGTACTTC. It yields the protein CASSLQGLETQYF.

This chain uses TRBV30 with TRBJ1-1; no firm D call. CDR1 and CDR2 (germline): GTSNPN, SVGIG (reference sequence). The CDR3 loop spans 13 amino acids. V was cut by 2 bases and J by 1 base, with 8 bases left in between. The CDR3 DNA follows: TGTGCCTGGAGTCCCAAACGGAACACTGAAGCTTTCTTT. It specifies CAWSPKRNTEAFF.